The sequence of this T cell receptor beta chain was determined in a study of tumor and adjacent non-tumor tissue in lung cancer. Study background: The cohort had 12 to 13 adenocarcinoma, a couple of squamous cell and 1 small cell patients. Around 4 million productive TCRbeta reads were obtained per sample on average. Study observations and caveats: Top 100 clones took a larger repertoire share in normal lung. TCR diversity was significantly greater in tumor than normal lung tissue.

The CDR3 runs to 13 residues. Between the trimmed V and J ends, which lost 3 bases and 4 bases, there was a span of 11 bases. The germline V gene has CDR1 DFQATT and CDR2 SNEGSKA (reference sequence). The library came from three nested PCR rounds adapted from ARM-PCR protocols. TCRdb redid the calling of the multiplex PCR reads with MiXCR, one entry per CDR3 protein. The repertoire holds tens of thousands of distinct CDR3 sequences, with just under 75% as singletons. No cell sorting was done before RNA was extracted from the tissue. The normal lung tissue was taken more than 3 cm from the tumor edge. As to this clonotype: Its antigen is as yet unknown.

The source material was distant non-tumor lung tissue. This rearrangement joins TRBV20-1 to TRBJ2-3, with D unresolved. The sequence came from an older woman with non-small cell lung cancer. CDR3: CSARDAVPDTQYF. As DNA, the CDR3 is TGCAGTGCTAGGGACGCAGTTCCAGATACGCAGTATTTT.